The following is a T cell receptor (beta chain) sequence with its context. Its antigen is unidentified. V was cut by 2 bases and J by 5 bases, with 15 bases left in between. Germline CDR1 MNHEY, CDR2 SVGAGI. The CDR3 sequence is 16 residues long. Separation from the approximately 670-subject first cohort characterized the approximately 130-subject validation cohort, to which the donors belonged. This sample was included in a study of cytomegalovirus exposure and HLA in healthy donors. Notes on the study in general: The study flagged approximately 180 TCR beta chains as cytomegalovirus-associated. The dataset shows that most TCR sequences were rare, while some public TCRs occurred in many donors.

Clones were sequenced by immunoSEQ multiplex PCR, and TCRdb holds only the in-frame ones, with some missing. The sample includes under 250,000 clones, 70% to 90% seen only once; the top ten take about 6%. The sequence was obtained from a woman aged 18-29 years in good health and CMV-seronegative. This rearrangement joins TRBV6-5 to TRBJ2-2; no definite D call. Sequenced: PBMCs. The CDR3 DNA is TGTGCCAGCAGTTACGAAGGTAGATCCGCGACCGGGGAGCTGTTTTTT. Amino acids: CASSYEGRSATGELFF.